These T cell receptor beta chains were read from a single sample in a study of OX40 agonist ivuxolimab in advanced cancers. Libraries were prepared by immunoSEQ multiplex PCR; TCRdb keeps only in-frame clonotypes and omits some of them. The sample yields 70,000 or so clones, under 95% seen once. Source: CD4+ or CD8+ T cells sorted from blood, taken in a trial of the OX40 agonist ivuxolimab. Receptor source: an adult with an advanced solid tumor such as melanoma, head and neck, liver or kidney cancer. Both conserved end residues are part of each CDR3. The order of the fields is D gene, V gene, clone size, J gene, CDR3 protein, CDR3 DNA. The D gene is left open where the match is weak. Some rows mark clone size as missing; the rest say once, few, many or name a class of expanded clone.

d_gene: .
v_gene: TRBV2
abundance: .
j_gene: TRBJ2-2
CDR3aa: CAIETSLGNTGELFF
CDR3nt: TGTGCCATAGAAACGTCCCTGGGTAACACCGGGGAGCTGTTTTTT

d_gene: TRBD2
v_gene: TRBV27
abundance: .
j_gene: TRBJ2-3
CDR3aa: CASSLVAGTQYF
CDR3nt: TGTGCCAGCAGTTTGGTAGCGGGTACGCAGTATTTT

d_gene: TRBD1
v_gene: TRBV19
abundance: .
j_gene: TRBJ2-7
CDR3aa: CASTPGQSYEQYF
CDR3nt: TGTGCCAGTACCCCGGGACAGTCCTACGAGCAGTACTTC

d_gene: .
v_gene: TRBV9
abundance: .
j_gene: TRBJ1-1
CDR3aa: CASSVGGGGGWTEAFF
CDR3nt: TGTGCCAGCAGCGTAGGAGGTGGGGGTGGTTGGACTGAAGCTTTCTTT

d_gene: TRBD2
v_gene: TRBV4-1
abundance: .
j_gene: TRBJ2-7
CDR3aa: CASSLRLAGLTSYEQYF
CDR3nt: TGCGCCAGCAGCCTTAGACTAGCGGGGCTGACCTCCTACGAGCAGTACTTC

d_gene: .
v_gene: TRBV2
abundance: .
j_gene: TRBJ2-7
CDR3aa: CASTMTGGASYEQYF
CDR3nt: TGTGCCAGCACTATGACCGGGGGCGCGAGCTACGAGCAGTACTTC

d_gene: TRBD1
v_gene: TRBV19
abundance: .
j_gene: TRBJ2-7
CDR3aa: CASSIGTGGYEQYF
CDR3nt: TGTGCCAGTAGTATTGGGACAGGGGGCTACGAGCAGTACTTC

d_gene: TRBD1
v_gene: TRBV27
abundance: medium-sized
j_gene: TRBJ1-1
CDR3aa: CASSWDRGGEAFF
CDR3nt: TGTGCCAGCAGTTGGGACAGGGGCGGTGAAGCTTTCTTT

d_gene: .
v_gene: TRBV9
abundance: .
j_gene: TRBJ1-2
CDR3aa: CASSVGQGNYGYTF
CDR3nt: TGTGCCAGCAGCGTAGGCCAAGGGAACTATGGCTACACCTTC

d_gene: .
v_gene: TRBV9
abundance: .
j_gene: TRBJ1-2
CDR3aa: CASSVSGEGQANYGYTF
CDR3nt: TGTGCCAGCAGCGTCTCCGGTGAGGGCCAAGCTAACTATGGCTACACCTTC

d_gene: TRBD1
v_gene: TRBV19
abundance: .
j_gene: TRBJ1-5
CDR3aa: CASEQGAFGNQPQHF
CDR3nt: TGTGCCAGTGAACAGGGGGCCTTTGGCAATCAGCCCCAGCATTTT

d_gene: .
v_gene: TRBV19
abundance: .
j_gene: TRBJ2-7
CDR3aa: CASSLQQTYEQYF
CDR3nt: TGTGCCAGTAGTTTACAGCAAACCTACGAGCAGTACTTC

d_gene: .
v_gene: TRBV27
abundance: .
j_gene: TRBJ2-7
CDR3aa: CASSPLGGRGEQYF
CDR3nt: TGTGCCAGCAGTCCCCTAGGTGGGCGGGGTGAGCAGTACTTC

d_gene: .
v_gene: TRBV2
abundance: .
j_gene: TRBJ2-7
CDR3aa: CASIFEGTNEQYF
CDR3nt: TGTGCCAGCATTTTCGAGGGTACCAACGAGCAGTACTTC

d_gene: .
v_gene: TRBV6-5
abundance: .
j_gene: TRBJ1-5
CDR3aa: CASSWGSNQPQHF
CDR3nt: TGTGCCAGCAGTTGGGGTAGCAATCAGCCCCAGCATTTT

d_gene: .
v_gene: TRBV2
abundance: .
j_gene: TRBJ2-3
CDR3aa: CASSDPGGAGDTQYF
CDR3nt: TGTGCCAGCAGTGACCCCGGGGGCGCGGGAGATACGCAGTATTTT

d_gene: .
v_gene: TRBV6-5
abundance: .
j_gene: TRBJ1-6
CDR3aa: CASSTGGINSPLHF
CDR3nt: TGTGCCAGCAGCACGGGGGGAATTAATTCACCCCTCCACTTT

d_gene: TRBD1
v_gene: TRBV9
abundance: .
j_gene: TRBJ2-7
CDR3aa: CASSVGTGHAYEQYF
CDR3nt: TGTGCCAGCAGCGTAGGGACAGGGCATGCTTACGAGCAGTACTTC

d_gene: .
v_gene: TRBV30
abundance: few
j_gene: TRBJ1-1
CDR3aa: CAWRVGYEAFF
CDR3nt: TGTGCCTGGCGGGTGGGCTATGAAGCTTTCTTT

d_gene: .
v_gene: TRBV13
abundance: .
j_gene: TRBJ2-7
CDR3aa: CASSPPLRTEYSSYEQYF
CDR3nt: TGTGCCAGCAGCCCTCCACTCCGGACGGAATACAGCTCCTACGAGCAGTACTTC

d_gene: .
v_gene: TRBV9
abundance: .
j_gene: TRBJ1-6
CDR3aa: CASSVGGDPFSPLHF
CDR3nt: TGTGCCAGCAGCGTAGGCGGGGACCCATTTTCACCCCTCCACTTT

d_gene: .
v_gene: TRBV9
abundance: .
j_gene: TRBJ2-7
CDR3aa: CASSSGGPYEQYF
CDR3nt: TGTGCCAGCAGTTCAGGGGGGCCCTACGAGCAGTACTTC

d_gene: TRBD2
v_gene: TRBV4-2
abundance: .
j_gene: TRBJ2-7
CDR3aa: CASSLGLEYYEQYF
CDR3nt: TGTGCCAGCAGCCTGGGACTAGAGTACTACGAGCAGTACTTC

d_gene: .
v_gene: TRBV25-1
abundance: .
j_gene: TRBJ1-5
CDR3aa: CASSDLESHNQPQHF
CDR3nt: TGTGCCAGCAGTGACTTGGAGTCCCACAATCAGCCCCAGCATTTT

d_gene: .
v_gene: TRBV15
abundance: .
j_gene: TRBJ2-1
CDR3aa: CAARGANEQFF
CDR3nt: TGTGCCGCCCGGGGGGCCAATGAGCAGTTCTTC

d_gene: .
v_gene: TRBV11-2
abundance: .
j_gene: TRBJ2-5
CDR3aa: CASTEGGSFGTQYF
CDR3nt: TGTGCCAGCACCGAGGGTGGGTCCTTCGGGACCCAGTACTTC

d_gene: .
v_gene: TRBV10-3
abundance: .
j_gene: TRBJ1-5
CDR3aa: CAISADSNQPQHF
CDR3nt: TGTGCCATCAGCGCCGATAGCAATCAGCCCCAGCATTTT